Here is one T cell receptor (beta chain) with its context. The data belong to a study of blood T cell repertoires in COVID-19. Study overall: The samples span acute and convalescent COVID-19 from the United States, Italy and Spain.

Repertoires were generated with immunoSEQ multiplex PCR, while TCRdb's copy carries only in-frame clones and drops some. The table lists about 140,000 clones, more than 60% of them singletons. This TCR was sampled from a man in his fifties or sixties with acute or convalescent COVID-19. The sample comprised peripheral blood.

CDR3 in amino acids: CASSLITRGMNTEAFF. As DNA, the CDR3 is TGTGCCAGCAGCTTGATAACTAGGGGGATGAACACTGAAGCTTTCTTT. The chain joins TRBV5-8 to TRBJ1-1; perhaps TRBD1 as D (6 bases). This CDR3 contains 16 residues. Looked up from germline, CDR1 is SGHTS and CDR2 is YDEGEE. V was clipped by 1 base and J by 0 bases, with 13 bases between them.